The clone carrying this TCR beta chain was counted between two and nine times. The antigen is undetermined. This sample is drawn from a study of T-cell reconstitution after alpha-beta-depleted transplantation in children. Points from the study as a whole: Alpha-beta T cells about two months after transplant reportedly derived from several hundred expanded graft clones. Newly produced T cells mostly provided counts and TCRbeta diversity after one year, as hyperexpanded clones declined. Some patients' high day-60 TCRbeta diversity was attributed to recipient cells surviving conditioning.

The library targeted TCRbeta and was prepared with unique molecular identifiers. TCRdb used MiXCR to reprocess the PCR reads, holding one entry per CDR3 protein. The sample lists some 150,000 distinct CDR3 sequences; roughly 9% were seen once. Here the sequenced sample was PBMCs, mostly from graft donor cells, taken 180 days after TCRalphabeta/CD19-depleted stem cell transplant. The sequence was obtained from a female patient aged 2-10 years who had a stem cell transplant for congenital amegakaryocytic thrombocytopenia, so the T cells may come from the graft donor.

CDR3 protein: CASSQWTSGANVLTF. The CDR3 DNA reads as TGTGCCAGCAGCCAATGGACCTCTGGGGCCAACGTCCTGACTTTC. This rearrangement joins TRBV14 to TRBJ2-6; D is ambiguous. The V end lost 2 bases, the J end lost 0 bases, and 5 bases lay between the germline ends. Germline CDR1 and CDR2: SGHDN and FVKESK. The CDR3 runs to 15 residues.